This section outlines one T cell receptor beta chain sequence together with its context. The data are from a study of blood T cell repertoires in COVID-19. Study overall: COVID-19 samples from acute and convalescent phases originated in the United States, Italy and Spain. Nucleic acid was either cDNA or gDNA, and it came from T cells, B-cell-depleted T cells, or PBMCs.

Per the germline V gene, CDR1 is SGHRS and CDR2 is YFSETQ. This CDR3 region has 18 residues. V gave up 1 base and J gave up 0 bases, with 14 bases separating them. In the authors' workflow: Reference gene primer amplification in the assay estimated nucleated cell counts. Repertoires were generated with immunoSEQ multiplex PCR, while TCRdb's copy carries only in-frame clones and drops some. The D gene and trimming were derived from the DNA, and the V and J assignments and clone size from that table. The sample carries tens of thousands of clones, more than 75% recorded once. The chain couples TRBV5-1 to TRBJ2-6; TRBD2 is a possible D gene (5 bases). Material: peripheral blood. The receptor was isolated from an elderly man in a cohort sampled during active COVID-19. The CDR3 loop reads CASSLYGAETSGANVLTF. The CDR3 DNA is TGCGCCAGCAGCTTGTACGGAGCGGAAACCTCTGGGGCCAACGTCCTGACTTTC.